This T cell receptor (beta chain) was found in a study of blood T cell repertoires in COVID-19 (dated by TCRdb to 2020 to 2021). Background on the whole study: Collaborator samples came from the United States, Italy and Spain and covered acute and convalescent phases of COVID-19. Samples came from the ongoing ImmuneRACE study (first 160 participants) plus 1,254 subjects from 6 global collaborators. The material from the prospective study consisted of cDNA or gDNA derived from T cells, B-cell-depleted T cells, or PBMCs. The repertoires were released in a freely available public database intended as a resource for research on the immune response to SARS-CoV-2. The dataset comprised deeply sampled blood TCRbeta repertoires from subjects exposed to, actively infected with, or recovered from COVID-19. Where available, HLA class I and class II types were taken from metadata supplied by the sample provider and were not determined by assay-based typing. A de-identified subject ID, COVID-19 status, age in years and sex were almost always included in the sample metadata.

TCRbeta CDR3 regions were amplified from genomic DNA using the immunoSEQ Assay, a bias-controlled multiplex PCR. The original pipeline was this. Nucleated cell counts per sample were estimated from amplification of reference gene primers within the assay. Sequence reads were collapsed and filtered to measure the absolute abundance of every unique TCRbeta CDR3 rearrangement. For each sample, productive Simpson clonality was calculated as the square root of Simpson's diversity index across productive rearrangements. This immuneACCESS table, as held by TCRdb, lists in-frame sequences with V and J called but not all clones. Of the missing ones, under half trace to an unresolved V gene in checked studies; the others have no known cause. Clonal size and the V and J genes are those of that table, whereas D and trimming came from the DNA. Counted in this sample were a few hundred thousand clones; more than 75% of them appeared once. In total, the top ten clones hold over 7.5% of the sample.

Another Seattle source contributed samples from volunteer blood donors who had recovered from COVID-19. The collaborating institutions used their own protocols to collect whole blood in K2EDTA tubes. For TCRbeta analysis, collaborator samples were shipped as frozen whole blood, as isolated PBMCs, or as DNA extracted from either sample type. Reading from cysteine to phenylalanine, the CDR3 counts 13 amino acids. Only CDR3 DNA remains: 39 bases, in frame from the first base. Trimming costs V 5 bases and J 5 bases, and their ends lie 12 bases apart. Taken from the germline V gene, the CDR1 and CDR2 loops are SGHTA and FQGNSA. Broad study findings and their caveats: The quantity of clinical and demographic metadata differed by source and by participant and was supplied without curation.

As to this clone: Its antigen remains undetermined. The record has no base qualities; no much larger clone is one base away.

The chain uses TRBV7-2 and TRBJ2-5; TRBD2 is a possible D gene, resting on 5 matching bases. This TCR derives from a man aged 35 to 55 who had recovered from COVID-19. The sequencing input was peripheral blood. This receptor carries the CDR3 CASSQAVWETQYF. The DNA reads TGTGCCAGCAGCCAAGCGGTGTGGGAGACCCAGTACTTC.